Presented here are 22 T cell receptor beta chains from one specimen sequenced in a study of blood T cell repertoires in COVID-19 (dated by TCRdb to between 2020 and 2021). The library was prepared using the immunoSEQ multiplex PCR assay. What TCRdb holds here is the immuneACCESS table cut down to in-frame rearrangements. Part of the clones is not present; checked against another copy, under half of the missing clones reflect an unresolved V gene, and the others are unexplained. The sample table records fewer than 200,000 clones; more than 65% of these occur just once. The top ten hold about 15% of the sample. The specimen sequenced was PBMCs or T cells enriched from blood (not recorded which). These receptors were collected from a man aged 45-65 years who had recovered from COVID-19.

V and J are TRBV13 and TRBJ2-5, with TRBD1 matching over 8 bases. Germline V gene sequence: CDR1 PRHDT, CDR2 FYEKMQ (reference sequence). The length of the CDR3 is 14 residues. V was clipped by 5 bases and J by 3 bases; unmatched bases: 5. CDR3 DNA: TGTGCCAGCAGCCCAGGGGGCCCTGAAGAGACCCAGTACTTC. Amino acids: CASSPGGPEETQYF.

The V and J genes are TRBV11-1 and TRBJ2-7, with 7 bases fitting TRBD1. The CDR3 has 14 residues. V lost 5 bases, J lost 7 bases, and 11 bases stayed unmatched. Germline CDR1 and CDR2: SGHAT and FQDESV (reference sequence). CDR3 protein: CASSLNLIQGEQYF. CDR3 in DNA: TGTGCCAGCAGCCTAAATCTCATACAGGGGGAGCAGTACTTC.

CDR3: CASSLSYSRGSSYNEQFF. In DNA form, the CDR3 reads TGTGCCAGCAGCTTATCCTATTCTCGGGGGAGCTCCTACAATGAGCAGTTCTTC. The chain is built from TRBV7-3 and TRBJ2-1; perhaps TRBD2 as D (6 bases). The germline CDR1 and CDR2 sequences are SGHTA and FQGTGA. CDR3 length: 18 residues. Trimming took 2 bases from V and 0 from J, leaving 17 bases between them. The full variable domain, its missing parts supplied by reference TRBV7-3 and TRBJ2-1, is GAGVSQTPSNKVTEKGKYVELRCDPISGHTALYWYRQSLGQGPEFLIYFQGTGAADDSGLPNDRFFAVRPEGSVSTLKIQRTERGDSAVYLCASSLSYSRGSSYNEQFFGPGTRLTVL.

A single count supports this clone. V is TRBV2 and J is TRBJ2-1, with 7 bases matching TRBD2. Per the germline V gene, CDR1 is SNHLY and CDR2 is FYNNEI. This CDR3 has 12 residues. With V trimmed by 8 bases and J by 8 bases, 6 bases remained unmatched. CDR3 residues: CASFWGGYEQFF. DNA of the CDR3: TGTGCCAGCTTTTGGGGGGGTTATGAGCAGTTCTTC.

This clone occurred once. V and J are TRBV5-4 and TRBJ2-1; TRBD1 matches at 7 bases. CDR3 length: 12 amino acids. J gave up 10 bases and V 4 bases, and 5 bases lay outside the gene matches. The germline V gene encodes CDR1 SGHNT and CDR2 YYREEE (reference sequence). The CDR3 region has the DNA TGTGCCAGCAGCCCACAGGGGCGCGAGCAGTTCTTC. Translation gives CASSPQGREQFF.

This chain uses TRBV18 with TRBJ1-4; 9 bases map to TRBD1. With 8 bases clipped from V and 7 bases from J, the junction kept 5 bases outside the gene matches. The CDR3 contains 13 residues. Germline-derived CDR1 and CDR2 are KGHSH and LQKENI. The CDR3 spells CASTQGAAEKLFF. CDR3 nucleotides: TGTGCCAGCACACAGGGGGCTGCTGAAAAACTGTTTTTT.

This chain joins TRBV19 and TRBJ2-7, with TRBD2 as a possible D gene (6 bases). The CDR3 is made up of 13 amino acids. V was cut by 5 bases and J by 5 bases, with 13 bases left in between. The germline V gene has CDR1 LNHDA and CDR2 SQIVND (reference sequence). CDR3 nucleotides: TGTGCCAGTAGTCGGAGGGTTCTGGACGAGCAGTACTTC. This gives the protein CASSRRVLDEQYF.

V and J are TRBV4-1 and TRBJ2-7; D uncertain. The germline V gene encodes CDR1 MGHRA and CDR2 YSYEKL. V lost 1 base and J 3 bases, leaving 13 bases between the germline ends. This CDR3 is 15 amino acids long. CDR3: CASSQAPGEYYEQYF. The CDR3 bases are TGCGCCAGCAGCCAAGCGCCAGGCGAGTACTACGAGCAGTACTTC.

The rearrangement links TRBV10-2 to TRBJ1-6; the D gene is possibly TRBD1 (6 bases). This CDR3 is built from 15 residues. Germline V gene data show CDR1 as WSHSY and CDR2 as SAAADI. V lost 6 bases and J lost 1, with 10 bases in between. CDR3 protein: CASSDQGSYNSPLHF. The CDR3 DNA sequence: TGCGCCAGCAGCGACCAGGGGTCCTATAATTCACCCCTCCACTTT.

The rearrangement links TRBV7-9 to TRBJ1-4; a weak D match, TRBD1 (5 bases). Germline V gene data show CDR1 as SEHNR and CDR2 as FQNEAQ (reference sequence). V was trimmed by 1 base and J by 4 bases, leaving 10 bases between them. The CDR3 contains 15 residues. The CDR3 DNA sequence: TGTGCCAGCAGCTTAGACAGGACCGATAATGAAAAACTGTTTTTT. Translated: CASSLDRTDNEKLFF. Complete variable domain (other parts from reference TRBV7-9 and TRBJ1-4): DTGVSQNPRHKITKRGQNVTFRCDPISEHNRLYWYRQTLGQGPEFLTYFQNEAQLEKSRLLSDRFSAERPKGSFSTLEIQRTEQGDSAMYLCASSLDRTDNEKLFFGSGTQLSVL.

The DNA of the CDR3 is TGTGCCAGCAGCCAAGACAGGGTTGGTAATTCACCCCTCCACTTT. Residues: CASSQDRVGNSPLHF. This chain joins TRBV4-2 and TRBJ1-6, with D maybe TRBD1 (5 bases). Germline V lookup: CDR1 LGHNA, CDR2 YNFKEQ. The CDR3 is 15 residues long. Trimming stripped 0 bases from V and 6 bases from J, with 9 bases between.

This chain uses TRBV6-5 with TRBJ2-1; the D gene is possibly TRBD2 (6 bases). V was cut by 2 bases and J by 7 bases, with 9 bases left in between. Germline V gene sequence: CDR1 MNHEY, CDR2 SVGAGI. CDR3 length equals 13 residues. CDR3 residues: CASSYAGGNEQFF. CDR3 nucleotide sequence: TGTGCCAGCAGTTACGCCGGGGGAAATGAGCAGTTCTTC.

V usage is TRBV3-1 (or the pseudogene TRBV3-2) and J usage is TRBJ1-1, with D hard to call. Per the germline V gene, CDR1 is LGHDT and CDR2 is YNNKEL (reference sequence). V lost 7 bases to trimming and J lost 3 bases, with 12 bases between them. The CDR3 totals 13 residues. CDR3 bases: TGTGCCAGCACCTCTCCCCGGTACACTGAAGCTTTCTTT. This gives the protein CASTSPRYTEAFF.

The chain recombines TRBV7-9 with TRBJ2-7, with no clear D. Looked up from germline, CDR1 is SEHNR and CDR2 is FQNEAQ (reference sequence). This CDR3 region has 12 residues. V was shortened by 3 bases and J by 4 bases, with 7 bases between the two germline ends. In nucleotides, the CDR3 is TGTGCCAGCAGCTTTAGAGCTTACGAGCAGTACTTC. Translated, it gives CASSFRAYEQYF. Supplemented by reference TRBV7-9 and TRBJ2-7, the full variable domain reads DTGVSQNPRHKITKRGQNVTFRCDPISEHNRLYWYRQTLGQGPEFLTYFQNEAQLEKSRLLSDRFSAERPKGSFSTLEIQRTEQGDSAMYLCASSFRAYEQYFGPGTRLTVT.

The chain carries TRBV30 and TRBJ1-2; 7 bases map to TRBD1. This CDR3 is 17 amino acids long. The V and J ends lost 0 bases and 4 bases, in that order; junction bases with no gene match: 14. From germline, CDR1 is GTSNPN and CDR2 SVGIG (reference sequence). CDR3: CAWSVSSTGTVLYGYTF. Written as DNA, the CDR3 is TGTGCCTGGAGTGTATCCTCGACCGGGACAGTTCTCTATGGCTACACCTTC.

This chain connects TRBV9 to TRBJ2-7, with TRBD2 matching over 7 bases. The CDR3 consists of 15 residues. Germline V gene data show CDR1 as SGDLS and CDR2 as YYNGEE. J lost 0 bases, V lost 0 bases, and 3 bases had no gene match. CDR3 in amino acids: CASSVGPGGSYEQYF. Written as DNA, the CDR3 is TGTGCCAGCAGCGTAGGACCGGGGGGCTCCTACGAGCAGTACTTC. Variable domain in full (rest from reference TRBV9 and TRBJ2-7): DSGVTQTPKHLITATGQRVTLRCSPRSGDLSVYWYQQSLDQGLQFLIQYYNGEERAKGNILERFSAQQFPDLHSELNLSSLELGDSALYFCASSVGPGGSYEQYFGPGTRLTVT.

The chain joins TRBV11-3 to TRBJ2-7, with D possibly TRBD1 on 6 matching bases. Germline CDR1 SGHNT, CDR2 YENEEA. V lost 2 bases, J lost 5 bases, and 10 bases lay in between. CDR3 length: 13 residues. The CDR3 sequence: CASSLNRQDEQYF. CDR3 DNA: TGTGCCAGCAGCTTAAACCGACAGGACGAGCAGTACTTC.

This chain joins TRBV15 and TRBJ2-5; 10 positions agree with TRBD2. The trim removed 5 bases at V and 2 bases at J, leaving 8 bases unmatched. From germline, CDR1 is LNHNV and CDR2 YYDKDF (reference sequence). The CDR3 runs to 16 residues. CDR3 nucleotide sequence: TGTGCCACCAGCGCAATACTAGCGGGGTTACAAGAGACCCAGTACTTC. Translating it yields CATSAILAGLQETQYF. The full variable domain, with the rest looked up from reference TRBV15 and TRBJ2-5, is DAMVIQNPRYQVTQFGKPVTLSCSQTLNHNVMYWYQQKSSQAPKLLFHYYDKDFNNEADTPDNFQSRRPNTSFCFLDIRSPGLGDTAMYLCATSAILAGLQETQYFGPGTRLLVL.

The V and J genes are TRBV19 and TRBJ1-1, with TRBD1 matching over 7 bases. Germline loops: CDR1 LNHDA, CDR2 SQIVND (reference sequence). With 7 bases clipped from V and 0 bases from J, the junction kept 8 bases outside the gene matches. The CDR3 contains 15 residues. The CDR3 loop is CASTTDRVLNTEAFF. The CDR3 bases are TGTGCCAGTACCACTGACAGGGTATTGAACACTGAAGCTTTCTTT. The full variable domain, in which reference TRBV19 and TRBJ1-1 provide the parts outside the CDR3, is DGGITQSPKYLFRKEGQNVTLSCEQNLNHDAMYWYRQDPGQGLRLIYYSQIVNDFQKGDIAEGYSVSREKKESFPLTVTSAQKNPTAFYLCASTTDRVLNTEAFFGQGTRLTVV.

The chain links TRBV7-3 to TRBJ2-3, with TRBD2 matching over 7 bases. Germline trimming cut 0 bases from V and 2 bases from J; bases unmatched to any gene: 8. The CDR3 contains 17 residues. From germline, CDR1 is SGHTA and CDR2 FQGTGA. CDR3 nucleotide sequence: TGTGCCAGCAGCTTAACCCCTAGCGGCGGCACCACAGATACGCAGTATTTT. This translates into CASSLTPSGGTTDTQYF.

The CDR3 nucleotides read TGCGCCAGCAGCTTCGCGACGGAGGTCTATGGCTACACCTTC. The encoded protein is CASSFATEVYGYTF. The gene calls are TRBV5-1 and TRBJ1-2; D is uncertain. The germline V gene has CDR1 SGHRS and CDR2 YFSETQ. V shed 2 bases and J shed 4 bases, with 12 bases lying between them. The CDR3 runs 14 residues. Looking up the rest from reference TRBV5-1 and TRBJ1-2 gives the full variable domain: KAGVTQTPRYLIKTRGQQVTLSCSPISGHRSVSWYQQTPGQGLQFLFEYFSETQRNKGNFPGRFSGRQFSNSRSEMNVSTLELGDSALYLCASSFATEVYGYTFGSGTRLTVV.

In its sample, this clone was seen once. V is TRBV5-1 and J is TRBJ1-2; D perhaps matches TRBD1 (6 bases). Germline CDR1 reads SGHRS; CDR2 reads YFSETQ. V lost 0 bases and J lost 6, with 15 bases in between. The CDR3 length is 15 residues. The CDR3 loop is CASSLVRAGDDGYTF. The CDR3 bases are TGCGCCAGCAGCTTGGTACGGGCAGGGGATGATGGCTACACCTTC.